The 8 T cell receptor beta chains below all came from one sample that was sequenced in a study of blood T cell repertoires in COVID-19. Clones were read by immunoSEQ multiplex PCR, and TCRdb kept only the in-frame ones, dropping some. This table has about 250,000 clones, about 82% appearing once. The source material was peripheral blood. These receptors were taken from a woman of 80 years or more with COVID-19, enrolled during active disease.

In this sample, this clone turned up a few times. The rearrangement links TRBV2 to TRBJ2-2, with 9 bases lining up with TRBD1. Trimming cost V 8 bases and J 7 bases; bases outside gene matches: 8. Germline loops: CDR1 SNHLY, CDR2 FYNNEI. The CDR3 runs to 14 residues. The CDR3 here is CASGGDRAIGELFF. In DNA form, the CDR3 reads TGTGCCAGCGGGGGGGACAGGGCGATCGGGGAGCTGTTTTTT.

The chain joins TRBV6-6 to TRBJ1-5; no clear D. Trimming stripped 7 bases from V and 0 bases from J, with 7 bases between. In germline, CDR1 is MNHNY, CDR2 SVGAGI (reference sequence). The CDR3 has 13 residues. CDR3 sequence reads: CASTGISNQPQHF. The CDR3 DNA is TGTGCCAGCACCGGTATTAGCAATCAGCCCCAGCATTTT.

This clone was detected only a few times. The chain employs TRBV7-9 and TRBJ1-1, with TRBD1 matching 8 bases. Germline CDR1 SEHNR, CDR2 FQNEAQ (reference sequence). J lost 9 bases, V lost 1 base, and 1 base had no gene match. This CDR3 has 12 residues. CDR3 DNA sequence: TGTGCCAGCAGCTTAGGGACAGGGAAAGCTTTCTTT. Its translation: CASSLGTGKAFF.

The rearrangement uses TRBV5-1 and TRBJ2-1; tentatively, D is TRBD1 (6 bases). The V gene's germline CDR1 is SGHRS and CDR2 YFSETQ. This CDR3 is built from 15 residues. Between the trimmed V and J ends, which lost 1 base and 0 bases, there was a span of 8 bases. CDR3 coding DNA: TGCGCCAGCAGCTTGCAGGGGTTCTCCTACAATGAGCAGTTCTTC. Protein product: CASSLQGFSYNEQFF.

The chain combines TRBV9 with TRBJ1-6; TRBD1 aligns across 7 bases. After removal of 4 bases from V and 7 bases from J, the junction contained 8 bases not matched to a gene. CDR1 is SGDLS and CDR2 is YYNGEE in the germline V gene. This CDR3 is 15 amino acids long. The DNA for the CDR3 is TGTGCCAGCAGCCCATCACCGGGACAGAATTCACCCCTCCACTTT. This encodes CASSPSPGQNSPLHF. Full variable domain (remainder filled in from reference TRBV9 and TRBJ1-6): DSGVTQTPKHLITATGQRVTLRCSPRSGDLSVYWYQQSLDQGLQFLIQYYNGEERAKGNILERFSAQQFPDLHSELNLSSLELGDSALYFCASSPSPGQNSPLHFGNGTRLTVT.

The chain recombines TRBV7-2 with TRBJ1-5; TRBD1 agrees at 9 bases. The CDR3 extends over 16 amino acids. With V trimmed by 6 bases and J by 3 bases, 9 bases remained unmatched. Germline values: CDR1 SGHTA, CDR2 FQGNSA. CDR3 region: CASRSGTGNTNQPQHF. The CDR3 DNA sequence: TGTGCCAGCAGGTCCGGGACAGGGAATACCAATCAGCCCCAGCATTTT.

This rearrangement joins TRBV10-2 to TRBJ1-4; 8 bases line up with TRBD1. This CDR3 has 15 amino acids. Trimming cost V 6 bases and J 3 bases; bases outside gene matches: 6. CDR1 and CDR2 from the germline V gene are WSHSY and SAAADI. The CDR3 here is CASSQGQGANEKLFF. CDR3 sequence (DNA): TGCGCCAGCAGCCAAGGACAGGGTGCTAATGAAAAACTGTTTTTT.

This clone was counted only a few times. The chain uses TRBV7-6 and TRBJ1-1; D possibly corresponds to TRBD1 (6 bases). Germline CDR1 reads SGHVS; CDR2 reads FNYEAQ. The CDR3 has 13 residues. V dropped 4 bases and J dropped 1 base, with 7 bases sitting between them. This chain's CDR3 is CASSSGQNTEAFF. The CDR3 DNA sequence: TGTGCCAGCAGCTCGGGACAGAACACTGAAGCTTTCTTT.